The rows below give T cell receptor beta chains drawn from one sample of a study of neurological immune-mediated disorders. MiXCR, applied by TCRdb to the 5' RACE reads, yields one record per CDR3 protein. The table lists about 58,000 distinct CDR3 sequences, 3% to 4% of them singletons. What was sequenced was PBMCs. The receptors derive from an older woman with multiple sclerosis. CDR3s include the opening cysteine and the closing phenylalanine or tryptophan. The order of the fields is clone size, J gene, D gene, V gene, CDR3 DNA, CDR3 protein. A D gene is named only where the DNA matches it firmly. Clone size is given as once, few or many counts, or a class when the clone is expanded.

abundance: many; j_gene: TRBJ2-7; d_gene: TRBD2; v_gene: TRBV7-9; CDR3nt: TGTGCCAGCAGCGAGCTACCGGGGGGGCCGGGGGAGCAGTACTTC; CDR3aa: CASSELPGGPGEQYF
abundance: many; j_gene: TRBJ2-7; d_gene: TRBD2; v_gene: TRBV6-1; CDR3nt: TGTGCCAGCAGTGAAATCCTAGCGGGAGAGTACGAGCAGTACTTC; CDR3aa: CASSEILAGEYEQYF
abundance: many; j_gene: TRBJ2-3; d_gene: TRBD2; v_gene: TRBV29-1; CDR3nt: TGCAGCGTTCGACTAGCGGGGAACACAGATACGCAGTATTTT; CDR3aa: CSVRLAGNTDTQYF
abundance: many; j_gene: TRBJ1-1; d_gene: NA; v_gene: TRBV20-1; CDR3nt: TGCAGTGCTAGAGGGACAGCCCGGCTGGCTTTCTTT; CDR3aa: CSARGTARLAFF
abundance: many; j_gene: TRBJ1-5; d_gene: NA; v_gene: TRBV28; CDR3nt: TGTGCCAGCAGTTTTTTGGTTCAGCCCCAGCATTTT; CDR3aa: CASSFLVQPQHF
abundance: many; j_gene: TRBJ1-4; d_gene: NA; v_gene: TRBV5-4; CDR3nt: TGTGCCAGCAGCTTGGTTCCAGGTACAACTAATGAAAAACTGTTTTTT; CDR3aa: CASSLVPGTTNEKLFF
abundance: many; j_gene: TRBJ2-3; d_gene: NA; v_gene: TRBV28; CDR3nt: TGTGCCAGCAGTTTCCCAGGGATAACAGATACGCAGTATTTT; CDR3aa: CASSFPGITDTQYF
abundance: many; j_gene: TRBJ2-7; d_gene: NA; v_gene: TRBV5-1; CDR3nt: TGCGCCAGCAGCTTGGACAGGACGCGATCCTACGAGCAGTACTTC; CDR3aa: CASSLDRTRSYEQYF
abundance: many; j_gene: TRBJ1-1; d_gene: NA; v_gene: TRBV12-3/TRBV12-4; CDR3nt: TGTGCCAGCAGTCTCCGACGAACTGAAGCTTTCTTT; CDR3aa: CASSLRRTEAFF
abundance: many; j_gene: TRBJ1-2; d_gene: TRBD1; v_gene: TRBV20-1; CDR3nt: TGCAGTGCTAGAGATTCCGGACAGGGGAGGCACTATGGCTACACCTTC; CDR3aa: CSARDSGQGRHYGYTF
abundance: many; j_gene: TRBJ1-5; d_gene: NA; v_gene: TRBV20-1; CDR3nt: TGCAGTGCTAGGACAGCGAATGGCAATCAGCCCCAGCATTTT; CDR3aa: CSARTANGNQPQHF
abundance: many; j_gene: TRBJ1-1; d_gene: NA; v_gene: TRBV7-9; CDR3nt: TGTGCCAGCAGCGTCAGCTACACTGAAGCTTTCTTT; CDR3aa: CASSVSYTEAFF
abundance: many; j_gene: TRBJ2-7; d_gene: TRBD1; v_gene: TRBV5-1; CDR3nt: TGCGCCAGCAGCTCGGGACAGGGTGCCTACGAGCAGTACTTC; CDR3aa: CASSSGQGAYEQYF
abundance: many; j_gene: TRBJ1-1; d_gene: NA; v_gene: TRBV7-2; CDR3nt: TGTGCCAGCAGCTCACAGGGCGGTGGCACTGAAGCTTTCTTT; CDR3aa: CASSSQGGGTEAFF
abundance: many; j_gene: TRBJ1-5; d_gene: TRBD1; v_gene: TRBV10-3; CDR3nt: TGTGCCATCAGTGAGTCCATTCAACAGGGGAAGCAGCCCCAGCATTTT; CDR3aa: CAISESIQQGKQPQHF
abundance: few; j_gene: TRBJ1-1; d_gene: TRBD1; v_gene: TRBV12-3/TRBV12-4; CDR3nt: TGTGCCAGCAGTTTCCGGACAGGAGCAGAAGCTTTCTTT; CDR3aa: CASSFRTGAEAFF
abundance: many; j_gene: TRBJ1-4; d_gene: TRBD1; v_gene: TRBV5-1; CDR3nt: TGCGCCAGCAGAAGAACCACCGGGACAGATGAAAAACTGTTTTTT; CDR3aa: CASRRTTGTDEKLFF
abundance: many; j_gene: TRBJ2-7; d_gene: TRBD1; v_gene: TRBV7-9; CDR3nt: TGTGCCATCGACAGGGCCTACGAGCAGTACTTC; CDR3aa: CAIDRAYEQYF